This T cell receptor (beta chain) stems from a study of cytotoxic CD8 clonotypes in ibrutinib-treated CLL. With respect to this clone: Its specificity is not known.

J lost 7 bases, V lost 1 base, and 7 bases had no gene match. In germline, CDR1 is LNHDA, CDR2 SQIVND (reference sequence). This CDR3 region has 15 residues. Findings and caveats of the study: Sampling times, which were not matched between the groups, differed between sustained-remission patients and progressing patients.

Assay used: immunoSEQ multiplex PCR; TCRdb lists only in-frame clones, some missing. This sample has over 130,000 clones, with 75% to 85% found just once. The V call is TRBV19, the J call TRBJ2-1, with 7 bases lining up with TRBD2. This sequence originates from a human donor with chronic lymphocytic leukemia. Sequencing used PBMCs, obtained after 36 months of ibrutinib treatment. The CDR3 protein is CASSIGLAGTNEQFF. CDR3 in DNA: TGTGCCAGTAGTATAGGACTAGCCGGCACGAATGAGCAGTTCTTC.